This T cell receptor (beta chain) was documented in a study of blood T cell repertoires in COVID-19. This clone has a single count. Germline values: CDR1 LGHNT, CDR2 FRNRAP. CDR3 length: 12 amino acids. Deletions cut 1 base from V and 7 bases from J, with 8 bases between. The method was immunoSEQ multiplex PCR; TCRdb's version includes in-frame clones alone and lacks a portion of them. Of 390,000 or so clones listed, approximately 87% were seen once; the top ten hold approximately 9.3%. The rearrangement links TRBV12-5 to TRBJ2-7; D gene ambiguous. Sequenced: PBMCs or T cells enriched from blood (not recorded which). The source is a woman between 45 and 65 years old who had recovered from COVID-19. CDR3 in amino acids: CASGLAYVEQYF. The CDR3 DNA is TGTGCTAGTGGTTTGGCCTACGTTGAGCAGTACTTC.